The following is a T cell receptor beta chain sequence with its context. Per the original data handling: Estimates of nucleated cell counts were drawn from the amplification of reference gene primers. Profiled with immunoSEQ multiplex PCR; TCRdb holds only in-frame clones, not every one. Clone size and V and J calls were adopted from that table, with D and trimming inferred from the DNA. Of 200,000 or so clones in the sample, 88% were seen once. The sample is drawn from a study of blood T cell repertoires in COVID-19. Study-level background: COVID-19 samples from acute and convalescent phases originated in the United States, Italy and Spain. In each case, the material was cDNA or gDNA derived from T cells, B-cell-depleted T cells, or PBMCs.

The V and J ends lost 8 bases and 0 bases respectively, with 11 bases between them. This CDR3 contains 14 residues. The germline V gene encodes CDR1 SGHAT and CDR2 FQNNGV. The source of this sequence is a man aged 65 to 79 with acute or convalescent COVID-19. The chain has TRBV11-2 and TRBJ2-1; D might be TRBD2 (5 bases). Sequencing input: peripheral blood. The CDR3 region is CASEGASSYNEQFF. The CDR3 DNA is TGTGCCAGCGAGGGAGCGAGCTCCTACAATGAGCAGTTCTTC.